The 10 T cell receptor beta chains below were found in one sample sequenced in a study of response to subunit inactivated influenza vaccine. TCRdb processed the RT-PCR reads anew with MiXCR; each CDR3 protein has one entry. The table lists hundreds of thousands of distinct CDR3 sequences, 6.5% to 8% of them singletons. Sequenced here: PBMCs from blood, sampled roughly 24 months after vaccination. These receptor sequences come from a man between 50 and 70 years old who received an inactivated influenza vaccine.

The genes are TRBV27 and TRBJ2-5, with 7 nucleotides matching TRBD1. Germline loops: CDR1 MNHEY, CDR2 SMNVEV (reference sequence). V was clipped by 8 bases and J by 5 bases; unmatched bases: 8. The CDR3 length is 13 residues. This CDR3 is CASATGEGETQYF. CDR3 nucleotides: TGTGCCAGCGCCACAGGGGAAGGCGAGACCCAGTACTTC.

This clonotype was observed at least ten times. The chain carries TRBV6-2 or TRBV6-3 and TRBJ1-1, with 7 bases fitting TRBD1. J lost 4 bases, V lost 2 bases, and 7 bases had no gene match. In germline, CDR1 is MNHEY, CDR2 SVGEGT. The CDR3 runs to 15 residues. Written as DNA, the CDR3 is TGTGCCAGCAGTTACGAGACAGGGATTGGCACTGAAGCTTTCTTT. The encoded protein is CASSYETGIGTEAFF.

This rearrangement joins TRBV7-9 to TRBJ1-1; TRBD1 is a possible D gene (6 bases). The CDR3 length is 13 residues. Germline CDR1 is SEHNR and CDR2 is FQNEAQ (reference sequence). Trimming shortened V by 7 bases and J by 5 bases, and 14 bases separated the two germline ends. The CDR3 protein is CASNTGKRTEAFF. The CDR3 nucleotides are TGTGCCAGCAACACAGGGAAGCGGACTGAAGCTTTCTTT.

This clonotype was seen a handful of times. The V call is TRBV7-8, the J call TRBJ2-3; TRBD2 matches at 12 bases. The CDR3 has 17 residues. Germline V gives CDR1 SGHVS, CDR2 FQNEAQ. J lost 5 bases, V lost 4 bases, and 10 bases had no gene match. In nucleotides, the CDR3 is TGTGCCAGCAGCTCAGCCGCGACTAGCGGGAGAGGAGATACGCAGTATTTT. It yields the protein CASSSAATSGRGDTQYF.

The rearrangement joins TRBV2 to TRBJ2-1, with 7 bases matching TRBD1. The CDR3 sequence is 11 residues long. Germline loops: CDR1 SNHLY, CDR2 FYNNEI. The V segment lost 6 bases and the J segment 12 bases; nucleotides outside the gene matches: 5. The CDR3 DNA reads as TGTGCCAGCAGACAGGGGCAGGGGCAGTTCTTC. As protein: CASRQGQGQFF.

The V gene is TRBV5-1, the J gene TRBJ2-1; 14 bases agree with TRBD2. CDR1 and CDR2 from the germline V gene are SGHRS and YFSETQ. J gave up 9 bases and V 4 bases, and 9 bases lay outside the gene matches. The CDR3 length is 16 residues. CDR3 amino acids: CASSARLAGGPVEQFF. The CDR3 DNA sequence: TGCGCCAGCAGCGCCCGACTAGCGGGAGGGCCGGTTGAGCAGTTCTTC.

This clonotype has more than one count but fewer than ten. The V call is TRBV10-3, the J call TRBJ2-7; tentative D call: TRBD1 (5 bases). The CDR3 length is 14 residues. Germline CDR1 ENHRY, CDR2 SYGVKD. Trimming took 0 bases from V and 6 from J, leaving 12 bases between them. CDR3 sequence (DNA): TGTGCCATCAGTGAGTCGTCAGGGTTAGGCGAGCAGTACTTC. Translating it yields CAISESSGLGEQYF.

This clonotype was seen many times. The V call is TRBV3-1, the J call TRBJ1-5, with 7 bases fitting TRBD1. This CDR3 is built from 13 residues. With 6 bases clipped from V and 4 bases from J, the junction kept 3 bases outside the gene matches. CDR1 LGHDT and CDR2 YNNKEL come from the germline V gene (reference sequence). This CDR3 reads CASSQGGNQPQHF. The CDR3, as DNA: TGTGCCAGCAGTCAGGGGGGGAATCAGCCCCAGCATTTT.

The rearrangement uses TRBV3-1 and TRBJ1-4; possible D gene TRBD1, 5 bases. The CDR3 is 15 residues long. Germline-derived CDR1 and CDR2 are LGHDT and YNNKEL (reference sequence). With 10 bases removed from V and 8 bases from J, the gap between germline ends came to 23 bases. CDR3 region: CATCQQSLAGEKLFF. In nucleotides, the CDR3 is TGTGCCACCTGCCAGCAGTCATTGGCAGGGGAAAAACTGTTTTTT.

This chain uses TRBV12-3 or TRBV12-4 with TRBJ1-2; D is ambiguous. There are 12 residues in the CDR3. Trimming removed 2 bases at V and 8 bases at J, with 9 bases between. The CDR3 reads CASSLNPGGYTF. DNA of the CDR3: TGTGCCAGCAGTTTAAACCCGGGGGGCTACACCTTC.